Following are 15 T cell receptor beta chains from one sample sequenced in a study of CD8+CD57+ T cells in acquired aplastic anemia. Flow cytometry had shown expanded CD8+CD57+ cells in the patients chosen for sequencing. Genomic DNA acted as the template from which TCR beta VDJ combination and CDR3 sequence profiling were carried out. Using its own MiXCR run on the reads, TCRdb lists one record per CDR3 protein. The sample shows 75,000 to 80,000 distinct CDR3 sequences, 70% of them seen only once. Sequences were obtained from sorted CD4+, CD8+, or CD8+CD57+ T cells (not recorded which) from PBMCs. The receptors originated from a human donor with aplastic anemia.

The V and J genes are TRBV19 and TRBJ2-7, with a tentative D call TRBD1 (5 bases). CDR3 length: 12 residues. The germline V and J ends were trimmed by 6 bases and 2 bases, with 8 bases remaining between them. Germline CDR1 reads LNHDA; CDR2 reads SQIVND (reference sequence). CDR3 sequence (DNA): TGTGCCAGTAGGGACACTCCCTACGAGCAGTACTTC. Translation gives CASRDTPYEQYF.

The chain joins TRBV9 to TRBJ2-2; 10 bases map to TRBD1. From germline, CDR1 is SGDLS and CDR2 YYNGEE. J lost 3 bases, V lost 3 bases, and 5 bases had no gene match. This CDR3 is 16 amino acids long. CDR3 loop: CASSDWTGGYTGELFF. As DNA, the CDR3 is TGTGCCAGCAGCGATTGGACAGGGGGTTACACCGGGGAGCTGTTTTTT.

On this clonotype: At one of its ends the junction is not consistent with the germline gene, which may arise from a read error. V gene TRBV11-1 combines with J gene TRBJ2-1, with D possibly matching TRBD2 (6 bases). Germline CDR1 and CDR2: SGHAT and FQDESV (reference sequence). There are 14 residues in the CDR3. The chain's CDR3 is CASSMTGDVGERFF. The CDR3 bases are TGTGCCAGCAGCATGACGGGAGATGTAGGGGAGCGGTTCTTC.

V and J are TRBV20-1 and TRBJ2-2, with 11 bases lining up with TRBD1. J lost 5 bases, V lost 6 bases, and 5 bases had no gene match. This CDR3 region has 14 residues. CDR1 DFQATT and CDR2 SNEGSKA come from the germline V gene (reference sequence). The CDR3 DNA reads TGCAGTGCCGCGGGGACAGGGGGGACCGGGGAGCTGTTTTTT. This encodes CSAAGTGGTGELFF.

This clonotype was recorded once. This chain joins TRBV2 and TRBJ2-3; weak D call: TRBD1 (5 bases). CDR1 is SNHLY, CDR2 FYNNEI, per germline. This CDR3 comprises 12 residues. Trimming removed 11 bases at V and 4 bases at J, with 13 bases between. CDR3 DNA sequence: TGTGCCTCCTCGGGCAGGGCAGATACGCAGTATTTT. It yields the protein CASSGRADTQYF.

This sequence joins TRBV5-4 and TRBJ2-2; D possibly matches TRBD1 or TRBD2 (6 bases each). The length of the CDR3 is 16 residues. V lost 2 bases and J 7 bases, leaving 18 bases between the germline ends. In germline, CDR1 is SGHNT, CDR2 YYREEE (reference sequence). The CDR3 loop is CASSLDQTGASGELFF. The DNA for the CDR3 is TGTGCCAGCAGCTTAGACCAGACGGGGGCAAGCGGGGAGCTGTTTTTT.

This rearrangement joins TRBV20-1 to TRBJ1-2; D might be TRBD1 (5 bases). Trimming cost V 5 bases and J 11 bases, with 18 bases left between them. Germline V gene sequence: CDR1 DFQATT, CDR2 SNEGSKA (reference sequence). CDR3 size: 12 residues. The CDR3 DNA is TGCAGTGCTCCCCGGGACGACTACGGGTACACCTTC. This translates into CSAPRDDYGYTF.

The chain uses TRBV19 and TRBJ1-1; the D gene is possibly TRBD1 (6 bases). The V and J ends lost 4 bases and 2 bases respectively, with 8 bases between them. Germline CDR1 reads LNHDA; CDR2 reads SQIVND (reference sequence). This CDR3 contains 13 residues. CDR3 sequence (DNA): TGTGCCAGTAGTAAGGACAGTAACACTGAAGCTTTCTTT. It yields the protein CASSKDSNTEAFF.

The CDR3 region is CASTSDRGLGYTF. The CDR3 DNA sequence: TGTGCCAGCACCTCGGACAGGGGGCTTGGCTACACCTTC. The V and J genes are TRBV12-3 or TRBV12-4 and TRBJ1-2; 11 nucleotides match TRBD1. The CDR3 contains 13 residues. The J segment lost 7 bases and the V segment lost 7 bases, leaving 5 bases of the junction unmatched.

This clonotype was seen more than once but under ten times. V usage is TRBV10-2 and J usage is TRBJ2-7, with D tentatively TRBD2 (6 bases). The V end was cut by 3 bases, the J end by 1 base, with 7 bases between. CDR3 length equals 13 residues. Germline V CDR1 and CDR2: WSHSY, SAAADI. The CDR3 here is CASSDGGSYEQYF. In DNA form, the CDR3 reads TGCGCCAGCAGTGATGGAGGGTCCTACGAGCAGTACTTC.

This clonotype showed up many times. V usage is TRBV20-1 and J usage is TRBJ1-5, with D unclear. The germline CDR1 and CDR2 sequences are DFQATT and SNEGSKA (reference sequence). Trimming pared 6 bases from V and 4 bases from J, leaving 13 bases between. The length of the CDR3 is 13 residues. The CDR3 DNA sequence: TGCAGTGCCGAGAATATCGGGAATCAGCCCCAGCATTTT. Amino acids: CSAENIGNQPQHF.

The chain combines TRBV29-1 with TRBJ1-1; D is uncertain. Germline assignment: CDR1 SQVTM and CDR2 ANQGSEA. Deletions cut 6 bases from V and 1 base from J, with 3 bases between. The CDR3 totals 10 residues. CDR3 sequence reads: CSVGNTEAFF. The CDR3 DNA follows: TGCAGCGTCGGGAACACTGAAGCTTTCTTT. The full variable domain, in which reference TRBV29-1 and TRBJ1-1 provide the parts outside the CDR3, is SAVISQKPSRDICQRGTSLTIQCQVDSQVTMMFWYRQQPGQSLTLIATANQGSEATYESGFVIDKFPISRPNLTFSTLTVSNMSPEDSSIYLCSVGNTEAFFGQGTRLTVV.

This clonotype showed up just once. V gene TRBV5-6 combines with J gene TRBJ1-2, with 7 bases matching TRBD1. The CDR3 sequence is 15 residues long. J was trimmed by 4 bases and V by 4 bases; bases with no gene match: 10. The germline V gene encodes CDR1 SGHDT and CDR2 YYEEEE. In nucleotides, the CDR3 is TGTGCCAGCAGCCTTCCGACAGGGACTGGCTATGGCTACACCTTC. It is translated as CASSLPTGTGYGYTF.

This clonotype occurred a few times. This sequence joins TRBV7-9 and TRBJ2-7; TRBD2 might be the D (7 bases). Germline values: CDR1 SEHNR, CDR2 FQNEAQ (reference sequence). The CDR3 has 11 amino acids. Trimming took 10 bases from V and 6 from J, leaving 13 bases between them. The CDR3 region is CATAAGAEQYF. The CDR3 DNA reads as TGTGCCACGGCGGCGGGGGCCGAGCAGTACTTC.

The rearrangement links TRBV6-1 to TRBJ2-7, with 8 bases that match TRBD1. CDR3 length equals 15 residues. Germline trimming cut 1 base from V and 3 bases from J; bases unmatched to any gene: 5. Germline CDR1 is MNHNS and CDR2 is SASEGT. CDR3 sequence (DNA): TGTGCCAGCAGTGAAGACGGACAGGGTGACTACGAGCAGTACTTC. It specifies CASSEDGQGDYEQYF.